This record looks at one TCR beta chain sequence and its context. Its antigen is not identified. This entry comes from a study of T cell responses to AZD1222 COVID-19 vaccine. Study-wide results and limits: The donors showed a predominance of white British ancestry and of females, with possible underestimation of clonal diversity.

V shed 7 bases and J 10 bases; nucleotides not matched to a gene: 12. Germline loops: CDR1 SGHTS, CDR2 YDEGEE. This CDR3 has 15 amino acids. The protocol was immunoSEQ multiplex PCR, while the TCRdb copy is restricted to in-frame clones and leaves out a portion. The table records approximately 100,000 clones, about 87% of them present only once. This chain joins TRBV5-8 and TRBJ1-6, with TRBD1 identical over 9 bases. The sample here was peripheral blood, taken 28 days after the second AZD1222 dose. This clonotype was sampled from an adult who received the AZD1222 COVID-19 vaccine. In DNA form, the CDR3 reads TGTGCCAGCGTTACGCCGGGACAGGGAAAATCACCCCTCCACTTT. Its protein product is CASVTPGQGKSPLHF.